These T cell receptor beta chains were read from a single sample in a study of cytomegalovirus exposure and HLA in healthy donors. Assay: immunoSEQ multiplex PCR; the TCRdb copy retains only in-frame clones and omits some. The sample contains roughly 220,000 clones, roughly 80% of which appear only once. The sample comprised PBMCs. Receptors were obtained from a woman in her thirties or forties in good health and CMV-seronegative. CDR3s include the opening cysteine and the closing phenylalanine or tryptophan. A D gene is named only where the DNA matches it firmly. Size values are once, few and many counts, or a class for expanded clones, and some rows have none.

V	J	D	size	DNA	CDR3
TRBV6-5	TRBJ2-1	TRBD2	once	TGTGCCAGCAGTTACTCGCGACGGGAGGGGGGGAATGAGCAGTTCTTC	CASSYSRREGGNEQFF
TRBV4-1	TRBJ2-7	-	-	TGCGCCAGCAGCCCGACCCAGGGGTACGAGCAGTACTTC	CASSPTQGYEQYF
TRBV30	TRBJ2-4	TRBD1	-	TGTGCCCGACAGGGGGTAGCCAAAAACATTCAGTACTTC	CARQGVAKNIQYF
TRBV28	TRBJ2-3	-	-	TGTGCCAGCAGTTTCGGAGGGTTGCGCACAGATACGCAGTATTTT	CASSFGGLRTDTQYF
TRBV7-6	TRBJ2-7	TRBD2	once	TGTGCCAGCAGCTTACGAACCGGGACTAGCGGGAGCGAGCAGTACTTC	CASSLRTGTSGSEQYF
TRBV28	TRBJ2-7	-	-	TGTGCCAGCAGCTCTTGGGGCGGCTTGGGCGAGCAGTACTTC	CASSSWGGLGEQYF
TRBV7-9	TRBJ2-7	TRBD1	-	TGTGCCAGCAGCGCCAGCCGGACAGGGGGTGTATACGAGCAGTACTTC	CASSASRTGGVYEQYF
TRBV27	TRBJ2-7	-	-	TGTGCCAGTAGAACGGGCGGGGGCCCCTTGGAGCAGTACTTC	CASRTGGGPLEQYF
TRBV7-2	TRBJ1-1	TRBD1	-	TGTGCCAGCAGCTCCCAGAAAGGGGGCACCACTGAAGCTTTCTTT	CASSSQKGGTTEAFF
TRBV5-1	TRBJ2-3	TRBD1	-	TGCGCCAGCAGCATCGGACAGGGCACAGATACGCAGTATTTT	CASSIGQGTDTQYF
TRBV7-8	TRBJ2-2	-	-	TGTGCCAGCAGCTTAGCCGGGACATACAACACCGGGGAGCTGTTTTTT	CASSLAGTYNTGELFF
TRBV7-9	TRBJ1-1	TRBD1	-	TGTGCCAGCAGCTTCGACAGGGGGCCCACTGAAGCTTTCTTT	CASSFDRGPTEAFF
TRBV25-1	TRBJ1-4	-	-	TGTGCCAGCAGTGAATATGAGCCCTTGCCGGGGAAACTGTTTTTT	CASSEYEPLPGKLFF
TRBV2	TRBJ2-2	-	-	TGTGCCAGCAGTGAAGGGGGTTGGGAGACCGGGGAGCTGTTTTTT	CASSEGGWETGELFF
TRBV27	TRBJ2-3	-	once	TGTGCCAGCGCCACTAGGGAATTCACAGATACGCAGTATTTT	CASATREFTDTQYF
TRBV9	TRBJ2-5	TRBD2	-	TGTGCCAGCAGCGTAGAGGCTAGCGGGAGGTGGGAGACCCAGTACTTC	CASSVEASGRWETQYF
TRBV6-5	TRBJ2-7	TRBD1	-	TGTGCCAGCAGTTCCGTACCAGGGGGCCTGGACGAGCAGTACTTC	CASSSVPGGLDEQYF
TRBV19	TRBJ2-2	-	-	TGTGCCAGTAGTATCTTCATGCTATCGAACACCGGGGAGCTGTTTTTT	CASSIFMLSNTGELFF
TRBV28	TRBJ2-7	TRBD1	-	TGTGCCAGCAGCGTAAGACAGGGCGCCTACGAGCAGTACTTC	CASSVRQGAYEQYF
TRBV7-9	TRBJ1-1	-	few	TGTGCCAGCAGCCCGAGGGCGGGCGTTAACACTGAAGCTTTCTTT	CASSPRAGVNTEAFF
TRBV29-1	TRBJ1-1	TRBD1	-	TGCAGCGTTAACAGGGGGCCTACTGAAGCTTTCTTT	CSVNRGPTEAFF
TRBV19	TRBJ1-2	-	-	TGTGCCAGTAGTATAGAGGAGGGAAGGGGCAACTATGGCTACACCTTC	CASSIEEGRGNYGYTF
TRBV10-3	TRBJ2-7	-	-	TGTGCCATCAGTCCCCGGGATACAAGATCTTGGGGGCAGTACTTC	CAISPRDTRSWGQYF
TRBV6-5	TRBJ1-1	-	-	TGTGCCAGCAGTACCACAGGGACCATCGGGGCTTTCTTT	CASSTTGTIGAFF